This T cell receptor (beta chain) came from a study of blood T cells in healthy people across ages (dated by TCRdb to 2015 to 2017). General notes on the study: In model experiments, template switching captured roughly one uniquely barcoded TCR beta cDNA molecule for every two T cells. The study measured age-related changes in TCR beta repertoire diversity using deep sequencing normalized with unique cDNA molecular identifiers. The donors were divided into four age groups: young (average approximately 16 years), middle-aged (about 39), aged (under 70) and long-lived (nearly 85). To avoid experimental bias, donors of different ages were distributed randomly across sequencing lanes. The study analyzed two additional independent replicas of 1 million unique cDNA reads from the same blood draw for two donors, one aged 18 to 29 and one aged 80 or older. Study-level results and caveats: The long-lived group showed more naive CD4+ T cells, fewer expanded clones and increased TCR diversity than the aged group, suggesting age selection. Bulk unsorted PBMC profiling prevented conclusive comparison of naive and antigen-experienced compartments. Because donor CMV infection status was unknown, age-related changes in expanded clonotypes were potentially confounded. As age increased, observed TCR beta diversity per million T cells dropped in a roughly linear way, and a significant reduction was already evident by age around 41. There was a strong correlation between observed TCR beta diversity and the percentage of naive T cells measured by flow cytometry. Estimates of total diversity from one million sequenced T cells were regarded as lower bounds and underestimates.

Library preparation used 5' RACE. This sample was sequenced with an Illumina HiSeq 2500. A second PCR of roughly 7 to 11 cycles was performed with a sample-barcoded 5' primer and a J-beta primer mix. Each TCR beta cDNA molecule received a unique molecular identifier from a template-switch 5' adaptor carrying 12 random nucleotides. At least 3 million CDR3-containing paired-end reads were obtained from each sample. The Mint cDNA synthesis kit, primed by a TRBC-specific oligonucleotide, was used to synthesize first-strand cDNA from all RNA. All cDNA was treated with uracil-DNA glycosylase and then went through a first 18-cycle PCR with the universal primers M1SS and BC2_uni_R. The authors' pipeline ran thus. For normalization, 1 million high-quality reads, each with a distinct molecular identifier, were randomly selected from each sample. Reads sharing molecular identifiers were discarded rather than binned into consensus sequences. MiTCR, set to a Q25 quality threshold and the strictest error-elimination algorithm, was used for CDR3 identification, clonotype clustering and error correction. A nonparametric unseen species model with Euler transformation was used to estimate lower-bound total TCR beta diversity. The public reads were reprocessed in TCRdb via fastp at Q25 and MiXCR, keeping in-frame beta chains. Identical CDR3 protein sequences are pooled into one entry, listed with their most common genes and DNA. The V and J calls come from TCRdb's annotation, not from the publication. In this sample the table shows approximately 800,000 distinct CDR3 sequences, 53% of which occur a single time. About 42% of the sample is taken by the ten largest.

There are 15 amino acids in the CDR3, from cysteine to phenylalanine inclusive. Only the CDR3 part of the read is kept: 45 bases, read in frame from the first base. Taken from the germline V gene, the CDR1 and CDR2 loops are SGHAT and FQNNGV. The V end loses 3 bases and the J end loses 7 bases, and a stretch of 15 bases separates them. Remarks on this clonotype: Its antigen is unknown. No much larger clone is present one base from it, and per-base qualities are unavailable.

The roughly 39 donors, aged about 6 to 90 years, were systemically healthy Caucasian individuals from Russia. Each donor gave roughly 9.5 milliliters of peripheral blood, collected into EDTA-treated Vacutainer tubes. Ficoll-Paque density-gradient centrifugation was used to isolate PBMCs, with at least 6 million obtained per sample. Total RNA was extracted from PBMCs with Trizol reagent, with at least 5 micrograms obtained per sample. Naive CD45RAhigh/CD27high T cell percentages were measured by flow cytometry on a PBMC aliquot from every donor. This chain joins TRBV11-2 to TRBJ1-4, with no reliable assignment of the D segment. The receptor comes from a man of 80 years or more in good health. Source material: blood. The DNA is as follows: TGTGCCAGCAGCTTTCCCTTAAAACCCGGTGAAAAACTGTTTTTT. Its product reads: CASSFPLKPGEKLFF.